This TCR beta chain was profiled in a study of molecular identifiers for immune sequencing clone quantification. Study at large: Replicates involved a five-way split of RNA from approximately 20,000 or 100,000 naive CD8 cells, with sequencing of four. Study findings and constraints: Detecting spiked Jurkat TCR RNA from one cell among about 910,000 naive cells was reportedly possible. Clones of above 20 RNA copies carried over 99% of effector molecules; in naive cells they carried under 1%.

This clonotype has a count of ten or more. Its antigen is not identified. This CDR3 has 13 residues. After removal of 3 bases from V and 5 bases from J, the junction contained 7 bases not matched to a gene. The germline gives CDR1 GTSNPN, CDR2 SVGIG (reference sequence). Each CDR3 protein gets one entry after TCRdb re-called the PCR reads with MiXCR. The sample lists about half a million distinct CDR3 sequences, 20% to 25% occurring once. In the sort, naive CD8 T cells were defined as CD8+CD4-CCR7+CD45RA+. Sequenced input: naive CD8+ T cells from blood, with Jurkat cell RNA spiked in. Sample subset: FACS-sorted CD8+CD4-CCR7+CD45RA+ naive T cells. This chain links TRBV30 with TRBJ2-7; 7 positions match TRBD1. The TCR comes from a human donor in good health. Some libraries in this study had Jurkat cell RNA spiked in. The CDR3 DNA reads TGTGCCTGGAGCCACAACAGGGGCCACGAGCAGTACTTC. Amino acids: CAWSHNRGHEQYF. The entire variable domain, with the rest obtained from reference TRBV30 and TRBJ2-7, is as follows: SQTIHQWPATLVQPVGSPLSLECTVEGTSNPNLYWYRQAAGRGLQLLFYSVGIGQISSEVPQNLSASRPQDRQFILSSKKLLLSDSGFYLCAWSHNRGHEQYFGPGTRLTVT.